This T cell receptor (beta chain) is drawn from a study of shared clonotypes between healthy human individuals. Study-level findings and limits: Several donors held approximately 5% of naive CD4 clonotypes in common. In general, naive subsets displayed greater estimated richness than memory subsets did. Generation probabilities were higher for clonotypes shared across all four sorted-subset donors than for unshared ones.

Per sorted-subset replicate PCR, input was approximately 0.2 ug DNA, representing around 29,000 T cell genomes. Here immunoSEQ multiplex PCR was the method, and the copy in TCRdb shows in-frame clones only, minus some. The profile shows more than 600,000 clones, about 91% of them singletons. Cells designated naive CD8 were CD45RO-negative and were positively selected for CCR7, with terminally differentiated effector memory CD45RA+ cells excluded. This clone appeared once. The antigen is undetermined. The V and J ends lost 0 bases and 3 bases respectively, with 10 bases between them. The CDR3 runs to 15 residues. The germline CDR1 and CDR2 sequences are KGHSH and LQKENI.

Sequencing used naive CD8+ T cells sorted from blood. This chain joins TRBV18 and TRBJ2-3, with a weak D call TRBD2 (6 bases). This TCR derives from a man aged 30 to 39 in good health. The CDR3 region has the DNA TGTGCCAGCTCACCACCGGGCGGGGAGACAGATACGCAGTATTTT. This encodes CASSPPGGETDTQYF.